This is a list of T cell receptor beta chains from one sample in a study of T cell changes during pregnancy in multiple sclerosis. This table comes from immunoSEQ multiplex PCR, and its TCRdb copy is limited to in-frame clones, with some not included. The sample lists tens of thousands of clones, 80% to 95% seen once, with 2.2% in the top ten. This sample comprised peripheral blood, obtained in the third trimester of pregnancy. These receptors were taken from a female donor with multiple sclerosis, enrolled in a pregnancy study. CDR3s include the opening cysteine and the closing phenylalanine or tryptophan. Each record gives: clone size, V gene, J gene, D gene, CDR3 protein, CDR3 DNA. D genes are given only for firm matches. Size tells how often a clone was seen (once, few, many) or the class of an expanded clone, and some rows leave it out.

clone_size: -
v_call: TRBV7-9
j_call: TRBJ1-2
d_call: -
cdr3_aa: CASSLAADYGYTF
cdr3_nt: TGTGCCAGCAGCTTAGCGGCGGACTATGGCTACACCTTC

clone_size: -
v_call: TRBV18
j_call: TRBJ2-2
d_call: -
cdr3_aa: CASSSNPSSTGELFF
cdr3_nt: TGTGCCAGCTCATCAAACCCGTCCAGCACCGGGGAGCTGTTTTTT

clone_size: -
v_call: TRBV18
j_call: TRBJ1-6
d_call: -
cdr3_aa: CASSPGQTSPLHF
cdr3_nt: TGTGCCAGCTCCCCTGGACAGACTTCACCCCTCCACTTT

clone_size: -
v_call: TRBV5-4
j_call: TRBJ2-2
d_call: TRBD2
cdr3_aa: CASSWGLASTGELFF
cdr3_nt: TGTGCCAGCAGCTGGGGACTAGCCTCTACCGGGGAGCTGTTTTTT

clone_size: -
v_call: TRBV29-1
j_call: TRBJ2-1
d_call: -
cdr3_aa: CSARAGLYNEQFF
cdr3_nt: TGCAGCGCCCGGGCGGGACTCTACAATGAGCAGTTCTTC

clone_size: -
v_call: TRBV4-2
j_call: TRBJ2-1
d_call: TRBD1
cdr3_aa: CASSQAGQGHGNEQFF
cdr3_nt: TGTGCCAGCAGCCAAGCCGGACAGGGGCATGGGAATGAGCAGTTCTTC

clone_size: -
v_call: TRBV28
j_call: TRBJ1-2
d_call: -
cdr3_aa: CASSLPQGNYGYTF
cdr3_nt: TGTGCCAGCAGTTTACCCCAGGGTAACTATGGCTACACCTTC

clone_size: -
v_call: TRBV27
j_call: TRBJ1-1
d_call: TRBD1
cdr3_aa: CASSFYGQGGTEAFF
cdr3_nt: TGTGCCAGCAGTTTCTATGGACAGGGAGGCACTGAAGCTTTCTTT

clone_size: -
v_call: TRBV13
j_call: TRBJ2-1
d_call: TRBD2
cdr3_aa: CASSLAGGPMPYNEQFF
cdr3_nt: TGTGCCAGCAGCTTAGCGGGAGGGCCCATGCCCTACAATGAGCAGTTCTTC

clone_size: -
v_call: TRBV27
j_call: TRBJ1-2
d_call: TRBD1
cdr3_aa: CASSQGTGGIGYTF
cdr3_nt: TGTGCCAGCAGCCAAGGGACAGGGGGCATTGGCTACACCTTC

clone_size: -
v_call: TRBV27
j_call: TRBJ2-7
d_call: TRBD2
cdr3_aa: CASSLGLADPYEQYF
cdr3_nt: TGTGCCAGCAGTTTAGGGCTAGCGGACCCCTACGAGCAGTACTTC

clone_size: -
v_call: TRBV5-8
j_call: TRBJ1-2
d_call: -
cdr3_aa: CASSSLRGGYGYTF
cdr3_nt: TGTGCCAGCAGCTCCTTGAGAGGGGGCTATGGCTACACCTTC

clone_size: once
v_call: TRBV2
j_call: TRBJ1-3
d_call: -
cdr3_aa: CASSQDYSGNTIYF
cdr3_nt: TGTGCCAGCAGTCAAGACTACTCTGGAAACACCATATATTTT

clone_size: few
v_call: TRBV4-2
j_call: TRBJ1-2
d_call: TRBD1
cdr3_aa: CASSQDGDSPSYGYTF
cdr3_nt: TGTGCCAGCAGCCAAGATGGGGACAGCCCATCCTATGGCTACACCTTC

clone_size: -
v_call: TRBV9
j_call: TRBJ2-1
d_call: -
cdr3_aa: CASTEGASGNEQFF
cdr3_nt: TGTGCCAGCACGGAGGGGGCCTCGGGAAATGAGCAGTTCTTC

clone_size: -
v_call: TRBV29-1
j_call: TRBJ1-1
d_call: TRBD1
cdr3_aa: CSADRGNTEAFF
cdr3_nt: TGCAGCGCGGACAGGGGGAACACTGAAGCTTTCTTT

clone_size: -
v_call: TRBV4-3
j_call: TRBJ1-3
d_call: TRBD1
cdr3_aa: CASSQIQGASGNTIYF
cdr3_nt: TGCGCCAGCAGCCAAATACAGGGGGCATCTGGAAACACCATATATTTT

clone_size: -
v_call: TRBV5-8
j_call: TRBJ2-1
d_call: -
cdr3_aa: CASSWGGRANEQFF
cdr3_nt: TGTGCCAGCAGCTGGGGAGGACGGGCGAATGAGCAGTTCTTC

clone_size: -
v_call: TRBV7-9
j_call: TRBJ1-2
d_call: TRBD1
cdr3_aa: CASSLDRGHYGYTF
cdr3_nt: TGTGCCAGCAGCTTGGACAGGGGGCATTATGGCTACACCTTC

clone_size: -
v_call: TRBV28
j_call: TRBJ1-1
d_call: -
cdr3_aa: CASTRDWKTRTEAFF
cdr3_nt: TGTGCCAGCACCAGGGACTGGAAAACGAGGACTGAAGCTTTCTTT

clone_size: few
v_call: TRBV9
j_call: TRBJ1-1
d_call: -
cdr3_aa: CASTGLTNTEAFF
cdr3_nt: TGTGCCAGCACCGGACTCACGAACACTGAAGCTTTCTTT

clone_size: -
v_call: TRBV9
j_call: TRBJ2-1
d_call: TRBD2
cdr3_aa: CASSVATSGRYNEQFF
cdr3_nt: TGTGCCAGCAGCGTAGCGACTAGCGGGAGGTACAATGAGCAGTTCTTC

clone_size: -
v_call: TRBV27
j_call: TRBJ1-5
d_call: TRBD1
cdr3_aa: CASSLSRQGNQPQHF
cdr3_nt: TGTGCCAGCAGTCTGTCTCGACAGGGGAATCAGCCCCAGCATTTT

clone_size: -
v_call: TRBV28
j_call: TRBJ2-1
d_call: TRBD2
cdr3_aa: CASRVGLAQNEQFF
cdr3_nt: TGTGCCAGCAGGGTCGGACTAGCGCAAAATGAGCAGTTCTTC

clone_size: once
v_call: TRBV27
j_call: TRBJ2-7
d_call: -
cdr3_aa: CASSLVQNYEQYF
cdr3_nt: TGTGCCAGCAGTTTGGTTCAGAACTACGAGCAGTACTTC

clone_size: -
v_call: TRBV27
j_call: TRBJ2-7
d_call: TRBD2
cdr3_aa: CASSLAGGGIYYEQYF
cdr3_nt: TGTGCCAGCAGTTTGGCCGGCGGGGGTATTTACTACGAGCAGTACTTC

clone_size: -
v_call: TRBV19
j_call: TRBJ1-1
d_call: TRBD1
cdr3_aa: CASSDLPGQKNTEAFF
cdr3_nt: TGTGCCAGTAGTGATCTTCCGGGACAGAAGAACACTGAAGCTTTCTTT

clone_size: -
v_call: TRBV4-2
j_call: TRBJ2-7
d_call: TRBD1
cdr3_aa: CASSQAAGGDEQYF
cdr3_nt: TGTGCCAGCAGCCAAGCGGCAGGGGGCGACGAGCAGTACTTC

clone_size: -
v_call: TRBV7-2
j_call: TRBJ2-1
d_call: TRBD2
cdr3_aa: CASSLASGSSYNEQFF
cdr3_nt: TGTGCCAGCAGCTTGGCTAGCGGGAGCTCCTACAATGAGCAGTTCTTC

clone_size: once
v_call: TRBV6-1
j_call: TRBJ2-7
d_call: -
cdr3_aa: CASSDRRAGLQGHEQYF
cdr3_nt: TGTGCCAGCAGTGACAGACGAGCGGGACTACAGGGACACGAGCAGTACTTC

clone_size: -
v_call: TRBV7-2
j_call: TRBJ1-2
d_call: -
cdr3_aa: CASSSRTVYGYTF
cdr3_nt: TGTGCCAGCAGCTCTCGGACAGTCTATGGCTACACCTTC

clone_size: -
v_call: TRBV14
j_call: TRBJ1-2
d_call: -
cdr3_aa: CASSYRSFNYGYTF
cdr3_nt: TGTGCCAGCAGCTACAGGTCCTTTAACTATGGCTACACCTTC

clone_size: -
v_call: TRBV7-6
j_call: TRBJ1-5
d_call: -
cdr3_aa: CASSLLGGSNQPQHF
cdr3_nt: TGTGCCAGCAGCTTATTGGGGGGTAGCAATCAGCCCCAGCATTTT

clone_size: once
v_call: TRBV19
j_call: TRBJ2-3
d_call: TRBD2
cdr3_aa: CASSVGTSGRRDTQYF
cdr3_nt: TGTGCCAGTAGTGTCGGGACTAGCGGGAGACGGGATACGCAGTATTTT

clone_size: -
v_call: TRBV19
j_call: TRBJ2-2
d_call: TRBD2
cdr3_aa: CASSIVTVASGTGELFF
cdr3_nt: TGTGCCAGTAGTATAGTTACGGTGGCTAGCGGGACCGGGGAGCTGTTTTTT

clone_size: -
v_call: TRBV7-2
j_call: TRBJ1-4
d_call: -
cdr3_aa: CASSLESGENEKLFF
cdr3_nt: TGTGCCAGCAGCCTAGAGTCAGGGGAAAATGAAAAACTGTTTTTT

clone_size: -
v_call: TRBV27
j_call: TRBJ2-2
d_call: TRBD2
cdr3_aa: CASSYQTSGNTGELFF
cdr3_nt: TGTGCCAGCAGTTATCAGACTAGCGGAAACACCGGGGAGCTGTTTTTT

clone_size: -
v_call: TRBV5-1
j_call: TRBJ2-2
d_call: -
cdr3_aa: CASSLGARGVGNGELFF
cdr3_nt: TGCGCCAGCAGCTTGGGGGCCAGGGGGGTCGGGAACGGGGAGCTGTTTTTT

clone_size: -
v_call: TRBV19
j_call: TRBJ1-5
d_call: TRBD1
cdr3_aa: CASSVLTGRPTQPQHF
cdr3_nt: TGTGCCAGTAGTGTCCTGACAGGGAGGCCCACTCAGCCCCAGCATTTT